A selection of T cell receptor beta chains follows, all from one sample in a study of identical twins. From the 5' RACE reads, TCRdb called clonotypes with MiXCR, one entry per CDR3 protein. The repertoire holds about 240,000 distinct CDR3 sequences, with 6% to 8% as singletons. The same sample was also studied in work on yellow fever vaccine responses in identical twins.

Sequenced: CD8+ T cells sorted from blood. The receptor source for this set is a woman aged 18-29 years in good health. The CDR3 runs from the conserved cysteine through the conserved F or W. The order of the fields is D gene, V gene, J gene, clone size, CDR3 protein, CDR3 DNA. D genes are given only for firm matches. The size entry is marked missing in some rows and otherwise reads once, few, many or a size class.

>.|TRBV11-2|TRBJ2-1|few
CASSLGTWNEQFF
TGTGCCAGCAGCTTAGGAACCTGGAATGAGCAGTTCTTC
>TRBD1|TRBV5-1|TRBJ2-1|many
CASSLWGTANSHEQFF
TGCGCCAGCAGCTTGTGGGGGACAGCGAACAGCCATGAGCAGTTCTTC
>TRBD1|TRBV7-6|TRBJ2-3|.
CASSTRDRATDTQYF
TGTGCCAGCAGCACGAGGGACAGGGCCACAGATACGCAGTATTTT
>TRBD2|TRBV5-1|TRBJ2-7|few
CASSSTSGRPYEQYF
TGCGCCAGCAGCTCAACTAGCGGGAGGCCCTACGAGCAGTACTTC
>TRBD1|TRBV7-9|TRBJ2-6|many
CASSSKGQEGANVLTF
TGTGCCAGCAGCTCGAAGGGACAGGAGGGGGCCAACGTCCTGACTTTC
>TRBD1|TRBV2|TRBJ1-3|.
CASTQGAINSGNTIYF
TGTGCCAGCACTCAGGGGGCCATAAACTCTGGAAACACCATATATTTT
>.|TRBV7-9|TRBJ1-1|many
CASQPGTTEAFF
TGTGCCAGCCAACCAGGGACAACTGAAGCTTTCTTT
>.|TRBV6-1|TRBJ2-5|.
CASGGGQQETQYF
TGTGCCAGCGGGGGGGGACAACAAGAGACCCAGTACTTC
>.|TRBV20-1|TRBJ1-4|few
CSAGTLEDEKLFF
TGCAGTGCCGGGACCCTGGAAGATGAAAAACTGTTTTTT
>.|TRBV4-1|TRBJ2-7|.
CASSQGGGAYYEQYF
TGCGCCAGCAGCCAGGGGGGCGGGGCATACTACGAGCAGTACTTC
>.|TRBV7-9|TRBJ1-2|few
CASVGGYGYTF
TGTGCCAGCGTTGGGGGCTATGGCTACACCTTC
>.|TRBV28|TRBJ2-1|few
CASSLISSSYNEQFF
TGTGCCAGCAGTTTGATATCGAGCTCCTACAATGAGCAGTTCTTC
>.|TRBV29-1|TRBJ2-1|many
CSVEDRWNEQFF
TGCAGCGTTGAAGATCGGTGGAATGAGCAGTTCTTC
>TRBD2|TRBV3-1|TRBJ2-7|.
CASSPLAGVVNEQYF
TGTGCCAGCAGCCCACTAGCGGGAGTTGTTAACGAGCAGTACTTC
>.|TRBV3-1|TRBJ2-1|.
CASSQAASGEQFF
TGTGCCAGCAGCCAAGCGGCCTCCGGGGAGCAGTTCTTC
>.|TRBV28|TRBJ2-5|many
CASNSADQGTQYF
TGTGCCAGCAACTCAGCGGACCAGGGGACCCAGTACTTC